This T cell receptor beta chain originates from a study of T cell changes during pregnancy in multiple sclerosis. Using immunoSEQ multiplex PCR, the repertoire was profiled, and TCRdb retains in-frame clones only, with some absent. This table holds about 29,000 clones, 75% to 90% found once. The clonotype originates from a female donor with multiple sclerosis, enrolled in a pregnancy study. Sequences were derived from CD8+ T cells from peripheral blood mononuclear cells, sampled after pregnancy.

The CDR3 reads CASSGTGVMDTGELFF. The CDR3, as DNA: TGTGCCAGCAGCGGAACAGGGGTTATGGACACCGGGGAGCTGTTTTTT. The chain combines TRBV5-6 with TRBJ2-2, with 7 nucleotides matching TRBD1. The V gene's germline CDR1 is SGHDT and CDR2 YYEEEE. J lost 3 bases, V lost 4 bases, and 9 bases had no gene match. This CDR3 is 16 amino acids long.